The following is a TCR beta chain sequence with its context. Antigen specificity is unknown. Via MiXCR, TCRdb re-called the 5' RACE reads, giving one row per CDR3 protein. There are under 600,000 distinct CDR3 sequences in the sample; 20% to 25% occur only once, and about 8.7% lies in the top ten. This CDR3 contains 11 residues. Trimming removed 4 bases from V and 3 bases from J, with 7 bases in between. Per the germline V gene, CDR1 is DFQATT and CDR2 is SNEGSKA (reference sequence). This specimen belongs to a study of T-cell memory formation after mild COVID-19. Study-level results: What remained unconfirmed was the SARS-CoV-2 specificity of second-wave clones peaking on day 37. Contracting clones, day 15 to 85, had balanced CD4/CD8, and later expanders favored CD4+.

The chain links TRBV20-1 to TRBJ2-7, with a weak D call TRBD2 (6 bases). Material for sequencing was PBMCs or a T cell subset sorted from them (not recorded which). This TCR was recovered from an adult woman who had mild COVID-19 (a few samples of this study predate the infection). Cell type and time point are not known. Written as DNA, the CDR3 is TGCAGTGCTAAAGCGGGCTACGAGCAGTACTTC. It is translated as CSAKAGYEQYF.